The rows below give T cell receptor beta chains drawn from one sample of a study of control samples from healthy donors and cancer patients. TCRdb keeps only in-frame clones here, not all; method: immunoSEQ multiplex PCR. The data show some 30,000 clones, nearly 90% seen once. The sequenced sample was formalin-fixed, paraffin-embedded tissue. The receptors originated from a female donor with melanoma. Each CDR3 is given with its conserved first and last residue. A D gene is named only where the DNA matches it firmly. Size is stated for part of the rows, as once, few or many counts, or as a class when the clone is expanded.

CDR3aa | CDR3nt | abundance | d_gene | j_gene | v_gene
CASSLFGGWNYGYTF | TGTGCCAGCAGTTTATTCGGGGGGTGGAACTATGGCTACACCTTC | . | . | TRBJ1-2 | TRBV28
CASSLGVLAGPYEQYF | TGTGCCAGCAGCTTGGGCGTACTAGCGGGCCCCTACGAGCAGTACTTC | . | TRBD2 | TRBJ2-7 | TRBV5-6
CASSSWTSGFDEQYF | TGTGCCAGCAGCTCTTGGACTAGTGGTTTCGACGAGCAGTACTTC | . | TRBD2 | TRBJ2-7 | TRBV13
CASSLGPGGANYGYTF | TGTGCCAGCAGCTTGGGCCCGGGGGGGGCAAACTATGGCTACACCTTC | . | . | TRBJ1-2 | TRBV7-2
CASSQGLTGLGEKLFF | TGCGCCAGCAGCCAAGGGCTTACGGGCCTCGGGGAAAAACTGTTTTTT | . | . | TRBJ1-4 | TRBV4-1
CASSDTGIQPQHF | TGTGCCAGCAGCGACACGGGGATTCAGCCCCAGCATTTT | few | . | TRBJ1-5 | TRBV25-1
CASAESGNEKLFF | TGCGCCAGCGCTGAGAGCGGTAATGAAAAACTGTTTTTT | . | . | TRBJ1-4 | TRBV5-1
CATSETGGTRSGELFF | TGTGCCACCAGTGAAACAGGGGGTACTAGGAGCGGGGAGCTGTTTTTT | once | TRBD1 | TRBJ2-2 | TRBV24-1
CASTRGPYEQYF | TGTGCCAGCACCAGAGGACCCTACGAGCAGTACTTC | once | . | TRBJ2-7 | TRBV3-1/TRBV3-2
CASSFLAGGGPFYEQYF | TGTGCCAGCAGTTTTCTAGCGGGAGGCGGACCGTTCTACGAGCAGTACTTC | . | TRBD2 | TRBJ2-7 | TRBV27
CSGKQVLNTEAFF | TGCAGCGGTAAACAGGTCTTGAACACTGAAGCTTTCTTT | . | . | TRBJ1-1 | TRBV29-1
CASSFGTFTSGANVLTF | TGCGCCAGCAGCTTCGGGACATTTACCTCTGGGGCCAACGTCCTGACTTTC | . | . | TRBJ2-6 | TRBV5-1
CASLLQGVTGELFF | TGTGCCAGCCTTTTACAGGGGGTGACCGGGGAGCTGTTTTTT | . | TRBD1 | TRBJ2-2 | TRBV2
CASSGVLGGSYEQYF | TGTGCCAGCAGTGGAGTCCTCGGGGGCTCCTACGAGCAGTACTTC | . | . | TRBJ2-7 | TRBV2
CASSFFGRVGTEAFF | TGTGCCAGCAGTTTTTTTGGCAGGGTGGGCACTGAAGCTTTCTTT | . | . | TRBJ1-1 | TRBV27
CASRDTGGNEKLFF | TGCGCCAGCAGAGACACTGGGGGTAATGAAAAACTGTTTTTT | . | . | TRBJ1-4 | TRBV5-1
CASSPDRGAGYTF | TGTGCCAGCAGCCCGGACAGGGGCGCGGGCTACACCTTC | . | TRBD1 | TRBJ1-2 | TRBV3-1/TRBV3-2
CASSPGLLTDTQYF | TGTGCCAGCAGCCCGGGACTGCTCACAGATACGCAGTATTTT | . | . | TRBJ2-3 | TRBV11-3
CAWSVGQVHSPLHF | TGTGCCTGGAGTGTCGGGCAGGTTCATTCACCCCTCCACTTT | . | . | TRBJ1-6 | TRBV30